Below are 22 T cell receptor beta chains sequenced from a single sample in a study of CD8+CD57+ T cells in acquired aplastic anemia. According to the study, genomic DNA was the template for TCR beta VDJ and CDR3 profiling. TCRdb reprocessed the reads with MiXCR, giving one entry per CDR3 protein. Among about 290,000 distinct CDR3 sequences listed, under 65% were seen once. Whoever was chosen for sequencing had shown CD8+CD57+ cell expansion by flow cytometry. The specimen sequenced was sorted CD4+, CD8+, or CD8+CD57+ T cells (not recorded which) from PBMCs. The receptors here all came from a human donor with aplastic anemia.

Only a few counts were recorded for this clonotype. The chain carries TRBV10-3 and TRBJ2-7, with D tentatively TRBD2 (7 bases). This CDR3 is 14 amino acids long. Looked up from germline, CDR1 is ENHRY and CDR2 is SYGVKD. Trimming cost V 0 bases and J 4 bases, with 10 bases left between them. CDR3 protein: CAISESEGGYEQYF. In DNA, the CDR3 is TGTGCCATCAGTGAGTCAGAGGGGGGGTACGAGCAGTACTTC.

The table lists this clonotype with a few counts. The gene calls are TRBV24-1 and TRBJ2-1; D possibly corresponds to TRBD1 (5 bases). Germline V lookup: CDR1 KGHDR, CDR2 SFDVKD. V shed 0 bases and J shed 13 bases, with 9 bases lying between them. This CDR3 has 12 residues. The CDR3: CATSDLDSPQFF. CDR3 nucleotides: TGTGCCACCAGTGATTTGGACAGCCCTCAGTTCTTC.

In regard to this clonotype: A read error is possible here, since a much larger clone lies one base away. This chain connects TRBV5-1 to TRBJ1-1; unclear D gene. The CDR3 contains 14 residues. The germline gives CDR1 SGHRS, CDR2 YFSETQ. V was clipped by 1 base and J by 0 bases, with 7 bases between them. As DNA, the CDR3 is TGCGCCAGCAGCTTGAACAGCTTGAACACTGAAGCTTTCTTT. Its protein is CASSLNSLNTEAFF.

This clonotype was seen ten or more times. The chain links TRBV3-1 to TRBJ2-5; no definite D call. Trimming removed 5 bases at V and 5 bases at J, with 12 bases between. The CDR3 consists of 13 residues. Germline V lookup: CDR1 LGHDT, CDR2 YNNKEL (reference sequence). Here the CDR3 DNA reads TGTGCCAGCAGCTCTACCCCCGCGGAGACCCAGTACTTC. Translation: CASSSTPAETQYF.

In DNA, the CDR3 is TGTGCCAGCAGCTTAATTCCGGCGGAGCTGTTTTTT. This codes for CASSLIPAELFF. V and J are TRBV7-3 and TRBJ2-2; no definite D call. Between the trimmed V and J ends, which lost 1 base and 10 bases, there was a span of 7 bases. Germline CDR1 reads SGHTA; CDR2 reads FQGTGA. CDR3 length equals 12 residues.

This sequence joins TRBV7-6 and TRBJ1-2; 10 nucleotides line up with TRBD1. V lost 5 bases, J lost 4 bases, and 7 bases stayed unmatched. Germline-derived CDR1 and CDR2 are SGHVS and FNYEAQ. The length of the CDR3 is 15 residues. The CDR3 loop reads CASSGGTGDGYGYTF. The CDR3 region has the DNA TGTGCCAGCAGCGGGGGGACAGGGGACGGCTATGGCTACACCTTC.

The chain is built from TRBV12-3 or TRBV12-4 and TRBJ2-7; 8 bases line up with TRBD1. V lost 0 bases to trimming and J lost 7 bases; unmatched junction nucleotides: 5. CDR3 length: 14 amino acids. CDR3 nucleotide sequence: TGTGCCAGCAGTTTAGCACAGGGGGTAGGGGAGCAGTACTTC. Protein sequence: CASSLAQGVGEQYF.

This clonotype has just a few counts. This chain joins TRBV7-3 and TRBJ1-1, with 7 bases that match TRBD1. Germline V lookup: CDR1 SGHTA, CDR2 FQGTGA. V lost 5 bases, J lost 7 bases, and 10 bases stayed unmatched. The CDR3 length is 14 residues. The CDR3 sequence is CASSPYPGQVEAFF. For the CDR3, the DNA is TGTGCCAGCAGCCCTTACCCAGGACAGGTTGAAGCTTTCTTT. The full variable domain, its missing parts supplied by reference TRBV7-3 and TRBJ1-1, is GAGVSQTPSNKVTEKGKYVELRCDPISGHTALYWYRQSLGQGPEFLIYFQGTGAADDSGLPNDRFFAVRPEGSVSTLKIQRTERGDSAVYLCASSPYPGQVEAFFGQGTRLTVV.

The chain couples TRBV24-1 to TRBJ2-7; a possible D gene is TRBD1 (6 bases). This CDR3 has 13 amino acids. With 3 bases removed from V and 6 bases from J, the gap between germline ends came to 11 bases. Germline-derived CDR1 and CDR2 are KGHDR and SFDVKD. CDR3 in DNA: TGTGCCACCAGTGATGGCAGGGGCAGCGAGCAGTACTTC. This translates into CATSDGRGSEQYF.

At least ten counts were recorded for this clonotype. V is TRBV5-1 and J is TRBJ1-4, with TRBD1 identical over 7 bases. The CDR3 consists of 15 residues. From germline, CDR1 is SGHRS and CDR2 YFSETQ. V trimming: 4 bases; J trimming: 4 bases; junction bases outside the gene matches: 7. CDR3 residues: CASSLGTAGNEKLFF. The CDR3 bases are TGCGCCAGCAGCCTAGGGACAGCTGGTAATGAAAAACTGTTTTTT.

CDR3: CSVDGRHGADTQYF. In DNA form, the CDR3 reads TGCAGCGTTGACGGTCGTCATGGCGCAGATACGCAGTATTTT. The chain couples TRBV29-1 to TRBJ2-3; D not resolved. CDR1 and CDR2 from the germline V gene are SQVTM and ANQGSEA. V gave up 3 bases and J gave up 4 bases, with 14 bases separating them. The CDR3 is 14 residues long.

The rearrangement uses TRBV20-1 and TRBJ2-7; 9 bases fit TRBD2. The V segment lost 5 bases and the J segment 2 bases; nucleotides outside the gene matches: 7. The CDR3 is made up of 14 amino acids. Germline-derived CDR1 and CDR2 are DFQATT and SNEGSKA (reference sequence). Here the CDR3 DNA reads TGCAGTGCTCCGCGGGAGGGGGGACCCTACGAGCAGTACTTC. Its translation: CSAPREGGPYEQYF.

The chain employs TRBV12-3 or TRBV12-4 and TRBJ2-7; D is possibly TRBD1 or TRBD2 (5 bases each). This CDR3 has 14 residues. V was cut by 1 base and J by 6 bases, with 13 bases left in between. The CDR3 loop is CASSLVGRAGEQYF. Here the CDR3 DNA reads TGTGCCAGCAGTTTAGTGGGCAGGGCGGGCGAGCAGTACTTC.

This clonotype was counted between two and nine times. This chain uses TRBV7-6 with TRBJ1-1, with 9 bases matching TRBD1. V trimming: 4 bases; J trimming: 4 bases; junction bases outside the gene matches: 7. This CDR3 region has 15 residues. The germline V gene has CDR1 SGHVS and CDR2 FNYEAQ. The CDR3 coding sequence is TGTGCCAGCAGCTCCTACAGGGGGCGAGGCACTGAAGCTTTCTTT. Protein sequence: CASSSYRGRGTEAFF.

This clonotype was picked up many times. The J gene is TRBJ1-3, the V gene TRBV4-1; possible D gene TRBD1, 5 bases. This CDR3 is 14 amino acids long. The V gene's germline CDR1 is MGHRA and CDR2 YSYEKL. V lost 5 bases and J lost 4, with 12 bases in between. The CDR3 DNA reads TGCGCCAGCAGCGTCAGGGTTGAGGGAAACACCATATATTTT. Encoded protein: CASSVRVEGNTIYF.

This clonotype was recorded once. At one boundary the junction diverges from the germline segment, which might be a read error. The DNA for the CDR3 is TGTGCCTGCAGCTGGGAGGGAGGAACTGAAGCTTTCTTT. The encoded protein is CACSWEGGTEAFF. V and J are TRBV7-9 and TRBJ1-1, with unresolved D. The CDR3 contains 13 residues. Germline CDR1 SEHNR, CDR2 FQNEAQ (reference sequence).

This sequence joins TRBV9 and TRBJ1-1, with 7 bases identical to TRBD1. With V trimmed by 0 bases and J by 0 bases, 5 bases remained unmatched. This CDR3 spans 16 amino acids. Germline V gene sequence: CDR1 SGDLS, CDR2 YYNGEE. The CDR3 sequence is CASSVAPGTVNTEAFF. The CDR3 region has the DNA TGTGCCAGCAGCGTAGCCCCGGGGACAGTGAACACTGAAGCTTTCTTT.

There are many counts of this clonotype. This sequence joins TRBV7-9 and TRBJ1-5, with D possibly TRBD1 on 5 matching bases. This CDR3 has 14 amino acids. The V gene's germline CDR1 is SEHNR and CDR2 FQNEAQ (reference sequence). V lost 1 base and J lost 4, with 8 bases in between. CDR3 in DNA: TGTGCCAGCAGCTTAGACTCAGGGAATCAGCCCCAGCATTTT. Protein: CASSLDSGNQPQHF.

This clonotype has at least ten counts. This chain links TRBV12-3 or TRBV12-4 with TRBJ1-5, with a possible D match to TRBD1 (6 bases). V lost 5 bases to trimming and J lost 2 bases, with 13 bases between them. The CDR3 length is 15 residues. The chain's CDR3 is CASSPRQVGNQPQHF. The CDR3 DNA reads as TGTGCCAGCAGTCCTCGACAGGTCGGCAATCAGCCCCAGCATTTT.

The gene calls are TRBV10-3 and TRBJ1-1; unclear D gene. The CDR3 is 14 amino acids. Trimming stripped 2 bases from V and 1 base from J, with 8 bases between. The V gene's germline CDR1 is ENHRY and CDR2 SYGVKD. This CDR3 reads CAISEATGNTEAFF. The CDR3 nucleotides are TGTGCCATCAGTGAGGCGACGGGGAACACTGAAGCTTTCTTT.

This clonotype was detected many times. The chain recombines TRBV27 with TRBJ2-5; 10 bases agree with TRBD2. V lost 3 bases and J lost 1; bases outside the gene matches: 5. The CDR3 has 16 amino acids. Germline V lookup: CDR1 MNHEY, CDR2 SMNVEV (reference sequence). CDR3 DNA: TGTGCCAGCAGTTTCGGCAGCGGGAGGGCCCAAGAGACCCAGTACTTC. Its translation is CASSFGSGRAQETQYF.

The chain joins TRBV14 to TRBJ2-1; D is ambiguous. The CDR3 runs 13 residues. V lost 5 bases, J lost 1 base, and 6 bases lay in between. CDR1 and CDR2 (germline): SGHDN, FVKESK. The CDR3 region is CASSGQSYNEQFF. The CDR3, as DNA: TGTGCCAGCAGCGGGCAGTCCTACAATGAGCAGTTCTTC.